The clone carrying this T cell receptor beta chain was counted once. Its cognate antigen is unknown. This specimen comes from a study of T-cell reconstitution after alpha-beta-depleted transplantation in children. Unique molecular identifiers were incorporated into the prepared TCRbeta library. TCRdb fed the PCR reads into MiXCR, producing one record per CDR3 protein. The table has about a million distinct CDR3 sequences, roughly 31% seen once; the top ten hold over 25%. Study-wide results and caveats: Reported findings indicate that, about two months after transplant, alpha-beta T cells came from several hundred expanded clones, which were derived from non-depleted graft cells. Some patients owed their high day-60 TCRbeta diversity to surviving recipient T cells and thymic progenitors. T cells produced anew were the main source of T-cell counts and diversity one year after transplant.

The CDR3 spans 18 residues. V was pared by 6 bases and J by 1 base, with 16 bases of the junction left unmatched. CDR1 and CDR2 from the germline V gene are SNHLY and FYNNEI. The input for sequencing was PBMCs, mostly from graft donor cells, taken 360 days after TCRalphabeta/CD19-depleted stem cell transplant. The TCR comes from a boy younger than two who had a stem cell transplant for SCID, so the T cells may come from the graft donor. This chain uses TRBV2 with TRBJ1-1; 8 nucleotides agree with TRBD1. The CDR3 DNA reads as TGTGCCAGCAGAACCCGGGGGGGCAGGGGGCGCGGGAACACTGAAGCTTTCTTT. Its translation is CASRTRGGRGRGNTEAFF. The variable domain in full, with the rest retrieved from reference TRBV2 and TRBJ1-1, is EPEVTQTPSHQVTQMGQEVILRCVPISNHLYFYWYRQILGQKVEFLVSFYNNEISEKSEIFDDQFSVERPDGSNFTLKIRSTKLEDSAMYFCASRTRGGRGRGNTEAFFGQGTRLTVV.